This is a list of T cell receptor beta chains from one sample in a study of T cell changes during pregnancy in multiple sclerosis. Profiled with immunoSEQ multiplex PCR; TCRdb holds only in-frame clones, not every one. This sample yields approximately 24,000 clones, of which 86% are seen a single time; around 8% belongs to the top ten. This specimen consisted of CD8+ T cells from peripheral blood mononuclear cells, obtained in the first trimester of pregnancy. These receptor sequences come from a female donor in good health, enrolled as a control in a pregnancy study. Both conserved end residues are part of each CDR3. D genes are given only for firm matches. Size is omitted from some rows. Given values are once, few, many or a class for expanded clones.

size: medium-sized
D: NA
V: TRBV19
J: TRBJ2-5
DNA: TGTGCCAGTAGTCCTGTGAGTTGGGAGACCCAGTACTTC
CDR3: CASSPVSWETQYF

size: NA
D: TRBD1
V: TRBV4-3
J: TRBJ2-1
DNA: TGCGCCAGCAGCCAAGATGAAGGGACAGGGGGCCGCAATGAGCAGTTCTTC
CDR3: CASSQDEGTGGRNEQFF

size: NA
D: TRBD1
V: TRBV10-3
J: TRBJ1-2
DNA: TGTGCCATCAATTCCGGGACAGCCTTGGGCTACACCTTC
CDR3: CAINSGTALGYTF

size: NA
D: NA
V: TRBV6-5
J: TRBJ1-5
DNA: TGTGCCAGCAGTTACTCCCAATCCCCAAATCAGCCCCAGCATTTT
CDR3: CASSYSQSPNQPQHF

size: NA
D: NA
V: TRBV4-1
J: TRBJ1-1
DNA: TGCGCCAGCAGCATTCGACACCCCGGGAGGGAAGCTTTCTTT
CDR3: CASSIRHPGREAFF

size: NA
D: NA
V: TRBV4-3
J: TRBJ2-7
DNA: TGCGCCAGCAGCCAAGAATCTAGCACCCACTACGAGCAGTACTTC
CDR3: CASSQESSTHYEQYF

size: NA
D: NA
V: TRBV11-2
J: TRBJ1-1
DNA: TGTGCCAGCAGCCCTCCCTTGAACACTGAAGCTTTCTTT
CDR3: CASSPPLNTEAFF

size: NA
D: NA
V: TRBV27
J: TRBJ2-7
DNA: TGTGCCAGCAGTTTGGGCTCCACCTACGAGCAGTACTTC
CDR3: CASSLGSTYEQYF

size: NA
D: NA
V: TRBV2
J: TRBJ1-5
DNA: TGTGCCAGCAGTGACGGGGGGGCTGGTAGCAATCAGCCCCAGCATTTT
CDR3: CASSDGGAGSNQPQHF

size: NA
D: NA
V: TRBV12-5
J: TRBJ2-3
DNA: TGTGCTAGTGGCTGGGGTACAGGGAGGGAGGCGTATTTT
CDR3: CASGWGTGREAYF

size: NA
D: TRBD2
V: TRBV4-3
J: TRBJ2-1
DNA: TGCGCCAGCAGCCCAAGCGGGGGGGCCCTATTCAATGAGCAGTTCTTC
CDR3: CASSPSGGALFNEQFF

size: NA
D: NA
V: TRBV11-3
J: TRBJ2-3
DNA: TGTGCCAGCAGTTTCACTGGCCCTGCGATGCGGGATACGCAGTATTTT
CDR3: CASSFTGPAMRDTQYF

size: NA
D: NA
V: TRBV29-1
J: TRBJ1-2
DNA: TGCAGCGTTGAAGGGCGCGGCTCTGGCTACACCTTC
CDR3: CSVEGRGSGYTF

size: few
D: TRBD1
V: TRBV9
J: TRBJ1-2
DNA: TGTGCCAGCAGCGTAGCGCAGTCGGGACAGGGTAACTATGGCTACACCTTC
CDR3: CASSVAQSGQGNYGYTF

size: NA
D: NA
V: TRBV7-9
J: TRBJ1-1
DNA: TGTGCCAGCAGCTCATCGTCGGGAGGGAAGGTTTTCACTGAAGCTTTCTTT
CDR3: CASSSSSGGKVFTEAFF

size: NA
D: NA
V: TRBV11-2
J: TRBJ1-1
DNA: TGTGCCAGCAGCCCCAATGAGATCTCGGGTCCTGAACAAGGCACTGAAGCTTTCTTT
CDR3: CASSPNEISGPEQGTEAFF

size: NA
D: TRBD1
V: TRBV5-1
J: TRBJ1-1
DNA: TGCGCCAGCCGGACAGGGCTCACTGAAGCTTTCTTT
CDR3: CASRTGLTEAFF

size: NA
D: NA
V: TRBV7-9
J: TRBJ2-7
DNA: TGTGCCAGCAGCTTAGGAGACAGAACCTACGAGCAGTACTTC
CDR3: CASSLGDRTYEQYF

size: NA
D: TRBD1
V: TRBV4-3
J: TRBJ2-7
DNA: TGCGCCAGCAGCCAAGCTCCGACGCTGAGGGACAGAGCCTACGAGCAGTACTTC
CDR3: CASSQAPTLRDRAYEQYF

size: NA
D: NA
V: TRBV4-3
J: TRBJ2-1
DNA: TGCGCCAGCAGCCAAGTCGACAGTTCCTACAATGAGCAGTTCTTC
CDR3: CASSQVDSSYNEQFF

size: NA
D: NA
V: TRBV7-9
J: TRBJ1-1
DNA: TGTGCCAGCAGCCCTCAGGGGACTGAAGCTTTCTTT
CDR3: CASSPQGTEAFF

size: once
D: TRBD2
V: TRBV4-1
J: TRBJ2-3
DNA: TGCGCCAGCAGCCAGACGACTAGCGGGAGCACAGATACGCAGTATTTT
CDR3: CASSQTTSGSTDTQYF

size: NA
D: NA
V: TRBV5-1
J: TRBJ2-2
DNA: TGCGCCAGCAGCACATGGGGGCCCTACACCGGGGAGCTGTTTTTT
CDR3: CASSTWGPYTGELFF

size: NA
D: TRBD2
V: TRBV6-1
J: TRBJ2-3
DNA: TGTGCCAGCAGTGCGGGGAGCGGGGGGGCCACGGATACGCAGTATTTT
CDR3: CASSAGSGGATDTQYF

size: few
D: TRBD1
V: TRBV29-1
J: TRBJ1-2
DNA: TGCAGCGACAGGGGCCAGGAGGGCTATGGCTACACCTTC
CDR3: CSDRGQEGYGYTF

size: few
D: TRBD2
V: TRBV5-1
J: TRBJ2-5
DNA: TGCGCCAGCAGCTTGGTCGCGGGGGGGGCCCAAGAGACCCAGTACTTC
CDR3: CASSLVAGGAQETQYF

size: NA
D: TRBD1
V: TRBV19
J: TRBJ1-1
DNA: TGTGCCAGTAGCCCCTGGGACAGGGCAGTTGGTGAAGCTTTCTTT
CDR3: CASSPWDRAVGEAFF

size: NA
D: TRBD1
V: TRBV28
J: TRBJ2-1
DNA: TGTGCCAGCAGTTTCGGGACAGGGTTGAATGAGCAGTTCTTC
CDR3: CASSFGTGLNEQFF

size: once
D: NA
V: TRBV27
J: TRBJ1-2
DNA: TGTGCCAGCAGTCCCGTGATTGAGGGCTATGGCTACACCTTC
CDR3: CASSPVIEGYGYTF

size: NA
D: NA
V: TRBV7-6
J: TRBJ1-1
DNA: TGTGCCAGCAGCTTACCCGGGAGAAACACTGAAGCTTTCTTT
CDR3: CASSLPGRNTEAFF

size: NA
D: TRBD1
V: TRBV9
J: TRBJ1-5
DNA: TGTGCCAGCAGGCCCGACCGGGACAGACAGAATCAGCCCCAGCATTTT
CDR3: CASRPDRDRQNQPQHF

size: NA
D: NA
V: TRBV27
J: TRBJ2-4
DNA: TGTGCCAGCACCTTCGGGAACATTCAGTACTTC
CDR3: CASTFGNIQYF

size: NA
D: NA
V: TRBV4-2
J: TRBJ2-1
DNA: TGTGCCAGCAGCCAAGCGGCCGACAGCAACAATGAGCAGTTCTTC
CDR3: CASSQAADSNNEQFF

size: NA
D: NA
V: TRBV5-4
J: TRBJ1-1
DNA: TGTGCCAGCAGCTTGGGGCAGTTAATCATGAACACTGAAGCTTTCTTT
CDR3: CASSLGQLIMNTEAFF

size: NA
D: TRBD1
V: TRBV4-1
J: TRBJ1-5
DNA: TGCGCCAGCAGCCAAAAACCCCCCGGACAGGGGGTGGGTCAGCCCCAGCATTTT
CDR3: CASSQKPPGQGVGQPQHF

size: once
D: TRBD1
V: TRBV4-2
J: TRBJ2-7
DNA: TGTGCCAGCAGCACGACAAAAGGTACAGGGGGCGAAGAGCAGTACTTC
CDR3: CASSTTKGTGGEEQYF

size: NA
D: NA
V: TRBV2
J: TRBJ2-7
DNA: TGTGCCAGCAGTGAGGGCTGGTACGAGCAGTACTTC
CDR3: CASSEGWYEQYF

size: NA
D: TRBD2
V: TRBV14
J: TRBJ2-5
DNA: TGTGCCAGCAGCCATTTCGCTAGCGGGGAGTGGGAGACCCAGTACTTC
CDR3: CASSHFASGEWETQYF

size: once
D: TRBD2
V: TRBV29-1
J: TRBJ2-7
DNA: TGCAGCGTGGGTGGGGGGGGAGTCTCCTACGAGCAGTACTTC
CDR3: CSVGGGGVSYEQYF

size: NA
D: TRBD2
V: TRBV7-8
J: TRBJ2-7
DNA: TGTGCCAGCAGCTTAGCGGTCGTGGGGGAGGGATACGAGCAGTACTTC
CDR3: CASSLAVVGEGYEQYF

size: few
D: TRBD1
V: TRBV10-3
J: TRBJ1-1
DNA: TGTGCCATCAGCCCCGGGACAGGGGGCATGAACACTGAAGCTTTCTTT
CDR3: CAISPGTGGMNTEAFF

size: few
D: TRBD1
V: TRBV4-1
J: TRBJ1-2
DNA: TGCGCCAGCAGCGGCGACAGGGACTATGGCTACACCTTC
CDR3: CASSGDRDYGYTF

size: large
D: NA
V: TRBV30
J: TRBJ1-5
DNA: TGTGCCTGGAGTCCGCCGGGGGGAGAGCCCCAGCATTTT
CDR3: CAWSPPGGEPQHF

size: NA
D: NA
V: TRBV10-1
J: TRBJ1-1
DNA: TGCGCCAGCACTAAGGGATCGGGGATGAACACTGAAGCTTTCTTT
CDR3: CASTKGSGMNTEAFF

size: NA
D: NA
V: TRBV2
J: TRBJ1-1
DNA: TGTGCCAGCAGTTACAGGGCCTCGAACACTGAAGCTTTCTTT
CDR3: CASSYRASNTEAFF

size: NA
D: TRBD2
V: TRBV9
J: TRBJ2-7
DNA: TGTGCCAGCAGCGGGGCGGGGGGGCGGCAGTACTTC
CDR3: CASSGAGGRQYF

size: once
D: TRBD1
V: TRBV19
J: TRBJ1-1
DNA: TGTGCCAGTAGTATCCGGACAGGGGGGGTGAACACTGAAGCTTTCTTT
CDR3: CASSIRTGGVNTEAFF

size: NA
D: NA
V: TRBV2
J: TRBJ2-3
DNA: TGTGCCAGCAGTCACCGCGGGACAGCCACAGATACGCAGTATTTT
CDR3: CASSHRGTATDTQYF

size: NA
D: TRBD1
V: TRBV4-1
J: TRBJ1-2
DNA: TGCGCCAGCAGCCCGCGGGACAGTCAAATTTTCTATGGCTACACCTTC
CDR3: CASSPRDSQIFYGYTF